Listed here are 16 T cell receptor beta chains from one sample, sequenced in a study of human T cells and chemical hapten exposure. TCRdb used MiXCR to reprocess the RACE reads, holding one entry per CDR3 protein. This repertoire shows under 130,000 distinct CDR3 sequences, 11% found once; its top ten account for under 4.5%. Time point of the sample: patch test 1, 2 weeks after DPC sensitization. Noted treatment: therapeutic diphenylcyclopropenone sensitization with weekly scalp DPC. The source material was whole blood, sampled in connection with sensitization to the hapten diphenylcyclopropenone (DPC). These receptors originate from a woman in her 40s with alopecia areata. Some clones in this sample may be carry-over from other donors' samples.

The chain carries TRBV6-1 and TRBJ1-2; TRBD1 might be the D (6 bases). Per germline, CDR1 MNHNS and CDR2 SASEGT. The CDR3 contains 14 residues. V gave up 2 bases and J gave up 7 bases, with 14 bases separating them. The CDR3 DNA reads TGTGCCAGCAGTGAAAGTGTGGGGGCCACTGGCTACACCTTC. Protein sequence: CASSESVGATGYTF.

This clonotype was picked up a small number of times. The rearrangement links TRBV24-1 to TRBJ1-5; 7 bases align to TRBD1. Germline CDR1 is KGHDR and CDR2 is SFDVKD. This CDR3 comprises 15 residues. The J segment lost 7 bases and the V segment lost 3 bases, leaving 8 bases of the junction unmatched. CDR3 sequence reads: CATSDPRTGGQPQHF. The CDR3 DNA is TGTGCCACCAGTGATCCAAGGACAGGAGGGCAGCCCCAGCATTTT.

The gene calls are TRBV12-3 or TRBV12-4 and TRBJ1-3; 10 nucleotides agree with TRBD1. The CDR3 is made up of 18 amino acids. Germline trimming cut 3 bases from V and 0 bases from J; bases unmatched to any gene: 8. The CDR3 DNA reads as TGTGCCAGCAGTTTGGGACAGGGGCGCTTAAGCTCTGGAAACACCATATATTTT. Translating it yields CASSLGQGRLSSGNTIYF.

This clonotype was observed at least ten times. This chain connects TRBV3-1 to TRBJ1-6; no clear D gene. The CDR3 has 13 residues. V lost 1 base and J lost 8, with 6 bases in between. The germline V gene has CDR1 LGHDT and CDR2 YNNKEL (reference sequence). CDR3 sequence (DNA): TGTGCCAGCAGCCAAGGCCCGGATTCACCCCTCCACTTT. It encodes CASSQGPDSPLHF. The full variable domain, with the rest looked up from reference TRBV3-1 and TRBJ1-6, is DTAVSQTPKYLVTQMGNDKSIKCEQNLGHDTMYWYKQDSKKFLKIMFSYNNKELIINETVPNRFSPKSPDKAHLNLHINSLELGDSAVYFCASSQGPDSPLHFGNGTRLTVT.

This clonotype was counted at least ten times. The chain recombines TRBV4-3 with TRBJ1-4; D unclear. CDR1 is LGHNA and CDR2 is YSLEER in the germline V gene. The CDR3 has 15 amino acids. Trimming removed 0 bases at V and 1 base at J, with 6 bases between. CDR3 amino acids: CASSQDIGTNEKLFF. The DNA of the CDR3 is TGCGCCAGCAGCCAAGACATAGGAACTAATGAAAAACTGTTTTTT.

This rearrangement joins TRBV5-1 to TRBJ2-2, with 8 bases aligning to TRBD1. J gave up 4 bases and V 4 bases, and 9 bases lay outside the gene matches. The CDR3 length is 16 residues. CDR1 is SGHRS and CDR2 is YFSETQ in the germline V gene. The CDR3 spells CASSPRTGIGTGELFF. As DNA, the CDR3 is TGCGCCAGCAGCCCAAGGACAGGGATCGGCACCGGGGAGCTGTTTTTT.

Here the CDR3 DNA reads TGTGCCAGTACTGAGGGCCCCTCCAATCAGCCCCAGCATTTT. The encoded protein is CASTEGPSNQPQHF. The gene calls are TRBV19 and TRBJ1-5, with unresolved D. Looked up from germline, CDR1 is LNHDA and CDR2 is SQIVND (reference sequence). The V and J ends lost 7 bases and 3 bases respectively, with 13 bases between them. The CDR3 length is 14 residues.

The chain uses TRBV10-3 and TRBJ2-6; D is unresolved. In germline, CDR1 is ENHRY, CDR2 SYGVKD. The CDR3 contains 14 residues. The V gene lost 6 bases and the J gene lost 4 bases, with 10 bases spanning the gap. CDR3 sequence: CAISEPSGANVLTF. CDR3 DNA sequence: TGTGCCATCAGCGAGCCCTCCGGGGCCAACGTCCTGACTTTC.

This clonotype was observed a handful of times. The chain joins TRBV20-1 to TRBJ2-3; 8 nucleotides agree with TRBD1. In germline, CDR1 is DFQATT, CDR2 SNEGSKA (reference sequence). The V gene end was trimmed by 6 bases and the J gene end by 5 bases; junction bases not matched to a gene: 4. This CDR3 is built from 12 residues. The DNA of the CDR3 is TGCAGTGCCGCGGACAGGGAAGATACGCAGTATTTT. It encodes CSAADREDTQYF.

The J gene is TRBJ2-1, the V gene TRBV30, with 7 bases aligning to TRBD2. The CDR3 is 14 residues long. Looked up from germline, CDR1 is GTSNPN and CDR2 is SVGIG (reference sequence). The trim removed 0 bases at V and 5 bases at J, leaving 4 bases unmatched. The CDR3 loop reads CAWSVRLADNEQFF. CDR3 in DNA: TGTGCCTGGAGTGTACGGCTAGCGGACAATGAGCAGTTCTTC.

The chain recombines TRBV5-1 with TRBJ1-1; tentative D call: TRBD1 (5 bases). The CDR3 spans 16 residues. The V end was cut by 0 bases, the J end by 11 bases, with 23 bases between. Germline CDR1 is SGHRS and CDR2 is YFSETQ. DNA of the CDR3: TGCGCCAGCAGCTTGGCCGGGCAGGGAGGATCTGTGCAGGCTTTCTTT. This translates into CASSLAGQGGSVQAFF.

This chain connects TRBV18 to TRBJ1-2, with unresolved D. The CDR3 contains 15 residues. With 0 bases removed from V and 2 bases from J, the gap between germline ends came to 10 bases. Germline assignment: CDR1 KGHSH and CDR2 LQKENI. CDR3 bases: TGTGCCAGCTCACCACCGATTTCAGCCAACTATGGCTACACCTTC. Amino acid sequence: CASSPPISANYGYTF.

This clonotype has ten or more counts. The DNA of the CDR3 is TGCAGCGTTGAGCGACAGACGAACACTGAAGCTTTCTTT. Its protein is CSVERQTNTEAFF. The chain has TRBV29-1 and TRBJ1-1; tentative D call: TRBD1 (5 bases). The CDR3 covers 13 residues. V lost 3 bases and J lost 1, with 9 bases in between. From germline, CDR1 is SQVTM and CDR2 ANQGSEA.

This clonotype was picked up a small number of times. The V gene is TRBV5-1, the J gene TRBJ1-2; TRBD1 agrees at 10 bases. The V segment lost 4 bases and the J segment 8 bases; nucleotides outside the gene matches: 5. Germline values: CDR1 SGHRS, CDR2 YFSETQ. CDR3 length equals 13 residues. The CDR3 spells CASSPDRGHGYTF. The CDR3 DNA sequence: TGCGCCAGCAGCCCAGACAGGGGGCACGGCTACACCTTC.

This clonotype was counted only a few times. The chain combines TRBV4-1 with TRBJ1-6; unclear D gene. The germline V and J ends were trimmed by 0 bases and 6 bases, with 9 bases remaining between them. CDR3 length: 15 residues. Germline CDR1 reads MGHRA; CDR2 reads YSYEKL. CDR3 loop: CASSQDLNGNSPLHF. The CDR3 DNA reads TGCGCCAGCAGCCAAGATCTAAACGGTAATTCACCCCTCCACTTT.

Concerning this clonotype: A much larger clone lies one base from this, so it may be a read error. The genes are TRBV7-8 and TRBJ2-7; 7 nucleotides agree with TRBD1. V gave up 8 bases and J gave up 3 bases; unmatched junction bases: 7. Germline CDR1 reads SGHVS; CDR2 reads FQNEAQ. The CDR3 covers 13 residues. The CDR3 region is CASGHRQGYEQYF. The CDR3 nucleotides read TGTGCCAGCGGCCACCGACAGGGCTACGAGCAGTACTTC.